The sequence of this T cell receptor beta chain was determined in a study of OX40 agonist ivuxolimab in advanced cancers. About the research overall: Every 2 weeks, patients got intravenous ivuxolimab at one of six dose levels (0.01-10 mg/kg). Earlier anti-PD-1, anti-PD-L1 or anti-CTLA-4 therapy was permitted; 30% to 50% had received some. Notes on the study in general: Expanded clones tended on average to be more numerous among CD8+ T cells than CD4+. Among the least clonally expanded were partial responders at 0.1-3.0 mg/kg.

On this clone: Antigen specificity is unknown.

The data were produced by immunoSEQ multiplex PCR, yet TCRdb's version contains in-frame clones alone and is incomplete. The profile shows fewer than 140,000 clones, 75% to 95% of them singletons. Germline V gives CDR1 MNHNS, CDR2 SASEGT. V was cut by 2 bases and J by 3 bases, with 13 bases left in between. CDR3 size: 15 residues. This receptor was taken from an adult with an advanced solid tumor such as melanoma, head and neck, liver or kidney cancer. The chain recombines TRBV6-1 with TRBJ1-2; the D gene is possibly TRBD1 (6 bases). This material consisted of CD4+ or CD8+ T cells sorted from blood, taken in a trial of the OX40 agonist ivuxolimab. This chain's CDR3 is CASSEFGTTHYGYTF. The CDR3 region has the DNA TGTGCCAGCAGTGAATTCGGGACAACACACTATGGCTACACCTTC.